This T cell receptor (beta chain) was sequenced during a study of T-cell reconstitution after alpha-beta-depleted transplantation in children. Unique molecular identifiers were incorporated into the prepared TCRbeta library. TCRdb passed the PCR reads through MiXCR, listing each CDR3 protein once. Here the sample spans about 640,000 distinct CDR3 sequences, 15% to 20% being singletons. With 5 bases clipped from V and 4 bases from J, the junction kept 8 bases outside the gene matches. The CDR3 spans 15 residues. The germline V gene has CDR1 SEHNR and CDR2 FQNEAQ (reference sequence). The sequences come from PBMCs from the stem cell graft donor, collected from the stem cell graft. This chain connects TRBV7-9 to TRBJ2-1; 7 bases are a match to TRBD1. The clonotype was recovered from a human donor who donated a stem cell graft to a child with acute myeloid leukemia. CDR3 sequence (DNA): TGTGCCAGCAGCCCCCACACGGACAGGTACAATGAGCAGTTCTTC. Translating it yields CASSPHTDRYNEQFF.